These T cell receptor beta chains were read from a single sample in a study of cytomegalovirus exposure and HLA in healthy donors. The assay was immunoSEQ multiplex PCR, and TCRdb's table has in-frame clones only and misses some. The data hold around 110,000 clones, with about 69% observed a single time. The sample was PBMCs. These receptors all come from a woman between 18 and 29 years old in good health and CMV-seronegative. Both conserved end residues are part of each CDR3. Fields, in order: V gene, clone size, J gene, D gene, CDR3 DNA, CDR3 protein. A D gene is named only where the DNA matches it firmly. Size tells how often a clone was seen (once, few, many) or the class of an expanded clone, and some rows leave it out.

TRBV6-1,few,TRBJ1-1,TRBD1,TGTGCCAGCAGTGACGTGGTCAGGGGGATTGCTGAAGCTTTCTTT,CASSDVVRGIAEAFF
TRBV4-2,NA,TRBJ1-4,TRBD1,TGTGCCAGCAGCCAAGATCCCGGGACAGGGATTTGGAAACTGTTTTTT,CASSQDPGTGIWKLFF
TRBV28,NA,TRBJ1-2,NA,TGTGCCAGCTTAAGAGGTCCGTATGGCTACACCTTC,CASLRGPYGYTF
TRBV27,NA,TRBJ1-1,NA,TGTGCCAGCACTCCCATATCCGGGGGCACTGAAGCTTTCTTT,CASTPISGGTEAFF
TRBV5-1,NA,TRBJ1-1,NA,TGCGCCAGCAGCATGACAGCTTTGAACACTGAAGCTTTCTTT,CASSMTALNTEAFF
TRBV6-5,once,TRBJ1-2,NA,TGTGCCAGCAGTTACTCATCAGCTAACTATGGCTACACCTTC,CASSYSSANYGYTF
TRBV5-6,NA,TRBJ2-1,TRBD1,TGTGCCAGCAGCCCCAAGACAGGGGAGTACTACAATGAGCAGTTCTTC,CASSPKTGEYYNEQFF
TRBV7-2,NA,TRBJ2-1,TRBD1,TGTGCCAGCAGCTTAGCGAGCGGACAGGGGGTTAATGAGCAGTTCTTC,CASSLASGQGVNEQFF
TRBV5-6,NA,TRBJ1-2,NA,TGTGCCAGCAGCCGAAAGGGATGGGGGCTCTTTTTCTATGGCTACACCTTC,CASSRKGWGLFFYGYTF
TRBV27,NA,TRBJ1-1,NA,TGTGCCAGCAGTTACACCGGGGTAGTCACTGAAGCTTTCTTT,CASSYTGVVTEAFF
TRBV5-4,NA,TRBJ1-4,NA,TGTGCCAGCAGCTTGGCCATCGGGGAAAAACTGTTTTTT,CASSLAIGEKLFF
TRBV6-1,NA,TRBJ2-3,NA,TGTGCCAGCAGTGAAAGGCCAGGAAGTAGCACAGATACGCAGTATTTT,CASSERPGSSTDTQYF
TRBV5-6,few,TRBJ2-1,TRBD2,TGTGCCAGCAGCGCAACGGGACTAGCGGGGGGCCCTTCCTACAATGAGCAGTTCTTC,CASSATGLAGGPSYNEQFF
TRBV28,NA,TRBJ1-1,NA,TGTGCCAGCAGTTTCTTCGGGGGGGCAGGTATGAACACTGAAGCTTTCTTT,CASSFFGGAGMNTEAFF
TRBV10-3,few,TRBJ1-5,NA,TGTGCCATCAGAGACAAAGCCCATCAGCCCCAGCATTTT,CAIRDKAHQPQHF
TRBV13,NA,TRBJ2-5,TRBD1,TGTGCCAGCAGCTTAGGCCGACAGGGGCAAGAGACCCAGTACTTC,CASSLGRQGQETQYF
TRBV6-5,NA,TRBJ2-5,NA,TGTGCCAGCAGTTACTCGTACAGGGCTGAGACCCAGTACTTC,CASSYSYRAETQYF
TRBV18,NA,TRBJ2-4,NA,TGTGCCAGCTCACAAGAGAAAAACATTCAGTACTTC,CASSQEKNIQYF
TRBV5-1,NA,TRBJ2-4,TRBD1,TGCGCCAGCAGCCTATCCCCACAGGGGCCTTCGAACATTCAGTACTTC,CASSLSPQGPSNIQYF
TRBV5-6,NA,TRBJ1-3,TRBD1,TGTGCCAGCAGCCCTTTCCTCAGGGGGCGGGGAAACACCATATATTTT,CASSPFLRGRGNTIYF
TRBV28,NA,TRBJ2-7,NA,TGTGCCAGCAGTTCCTTCAGGGGCACCTACGAGCAGTACTTC,CASSSFRGTYEQYF
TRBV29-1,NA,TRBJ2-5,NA,TGCAGCGTTAGCCCAGGGGTTCAAGAGACCCAGTACTTC,CSVSPGVQETQYF
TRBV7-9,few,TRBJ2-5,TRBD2,TGTGCCGGAAGACTAGCGGGGGAAGAGACCCAGTACTTC,CAGRLAGEETQYF
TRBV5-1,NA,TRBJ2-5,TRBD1,TGCGCCGAGAGACACAGGGGGCCTCTTTTGGAGACCCAGTACTTC,CAERHRGPLLETQYF
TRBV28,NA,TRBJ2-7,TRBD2,TGTGCCGCGGGAGAGTACGAGCAGTACTTC,CAAGEYEQYF
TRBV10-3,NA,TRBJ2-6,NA,TGTGCCATCAGTGAAATTAGCTCTGGGGCCAACGTCCTGACTTTC,CAISEISSGANVLTF
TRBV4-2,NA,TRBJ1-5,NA,TGTGCCAGCAGCCAAGAGGCCGGGAGGGACAATCAGCCCCAGCATTTT,CASSQEAGRDNQPQHF
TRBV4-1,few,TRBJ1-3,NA,TGCGCCAGCAGCCAAGCGCCAGGGCAGGGCCCAAGCTCTGGAAACACCATATATTTT,CASSQAPGQGPSSGNTIYF
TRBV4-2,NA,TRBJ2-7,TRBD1,TGTGCCAGCAGCCACCGTCCCGGGACAGGGTTTGAGCAGTACTTC,CASSHRPGTGFEQYF
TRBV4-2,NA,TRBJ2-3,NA,TGTGCCAGCAGCCAAGAAGACGTGACTGGAGATACGCAGTATTTT,CASSQEDVTGDTQYF
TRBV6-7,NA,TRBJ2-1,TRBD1,TGTGCCAGCAGGGGAACCAGACAGGGAGCCTACAATGAGCAGTTCTTC,CASRGTRQGAYNEQFF
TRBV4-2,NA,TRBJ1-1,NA,TGTGCCAGCTTGCGCTCTGCGGCGGAGGTCACTGAAGCTTTCTTT,CASLRSAAEVTEAFF
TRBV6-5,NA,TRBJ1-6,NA,TGTGCCAGCAGAGCCGAGGGGGGGCAATCACCCCTCCACTTT,CASRAEGGQSPLHF
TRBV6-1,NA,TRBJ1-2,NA,TGTGCCAGCAAGGACAGTTGGGACTATGGCTACACCTTC,CASKDSWDYGYTF
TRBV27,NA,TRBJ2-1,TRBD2,TGTGCCAGCAGTTCCCTTAGCGGGGCCACGATGAATGAGCAGTTCTTC,CASSSLSGATMNEQFF
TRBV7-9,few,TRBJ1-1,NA,TGTGCCAGCAGCTTAGTTCAGAACACTGAAGCTTTCTTT,CASSLVQNTEAFF
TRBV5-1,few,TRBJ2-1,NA,TGCGCCAGCAGCCCGGAGGGGGGGCGGTACAATGAGCAGTTCTTC,CASSPEGGRYNEQFF
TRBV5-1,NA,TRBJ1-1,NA,TGCGCCAGCAGCTTGGCCGGGGAGCAGGGGAATGAAGCTTTCTTT,CASSLAGEQGNEAFF
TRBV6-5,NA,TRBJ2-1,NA,TGTGCCAGCAGTTCCATGAGCTCCTACAATGAGCAGTTCTTC,CASSSMSSYNEQFF
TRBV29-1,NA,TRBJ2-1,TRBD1,TGCAGCGTTGAACAGAGACAGGGCTACTACAATGAGCAGTTCTTC,CSVEQRQGYYNEQFF
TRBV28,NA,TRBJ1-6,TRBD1,TGTGCCAGCAGCCGCAGGGACAGCTTTTTGAATTCACCCCTCCACTTT,CASSRRDSFLNSPLHF
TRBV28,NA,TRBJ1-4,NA,TGTGCCAGCAGTTTATTAAAAAGTAGCGCCCGCGGAGAAAAACTGTTTTTT,CASSLLKSSARGEKLFF